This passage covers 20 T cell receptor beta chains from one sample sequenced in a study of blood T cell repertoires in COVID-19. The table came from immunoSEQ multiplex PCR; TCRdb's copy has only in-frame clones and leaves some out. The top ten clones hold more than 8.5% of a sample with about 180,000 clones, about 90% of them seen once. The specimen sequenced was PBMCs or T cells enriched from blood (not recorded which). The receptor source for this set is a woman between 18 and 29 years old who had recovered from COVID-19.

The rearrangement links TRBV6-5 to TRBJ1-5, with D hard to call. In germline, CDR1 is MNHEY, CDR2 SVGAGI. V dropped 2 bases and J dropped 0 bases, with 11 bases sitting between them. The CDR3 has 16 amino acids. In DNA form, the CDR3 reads TGTGCCAGCAGTTACGGGCACCTTAATAGCAATCAGCCCCAGCATTTT. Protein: CASSYGHLNSNQPQHF.

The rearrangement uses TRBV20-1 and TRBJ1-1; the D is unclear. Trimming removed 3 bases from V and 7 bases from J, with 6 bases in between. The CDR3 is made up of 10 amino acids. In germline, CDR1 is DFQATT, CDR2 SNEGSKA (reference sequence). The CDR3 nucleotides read TGCAGTGCTAGCTTCCGTGAAGCTTTCTTT. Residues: CSASFREAFF.

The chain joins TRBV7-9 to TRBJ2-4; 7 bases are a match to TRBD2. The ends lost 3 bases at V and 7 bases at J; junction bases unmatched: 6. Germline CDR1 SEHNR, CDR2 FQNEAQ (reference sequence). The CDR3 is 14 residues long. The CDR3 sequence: CASSFVSGGNIQYF. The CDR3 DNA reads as TGTGCCAGCAGCTTCGTCTCCGGGGGGAACATTCAGTACTTC.

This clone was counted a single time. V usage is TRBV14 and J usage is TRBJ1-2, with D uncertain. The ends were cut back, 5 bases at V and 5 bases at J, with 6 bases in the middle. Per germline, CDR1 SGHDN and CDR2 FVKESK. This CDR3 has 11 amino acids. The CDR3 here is CASSGGYGYTF. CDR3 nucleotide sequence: TGTGCCAGCAGCGGAGGGTATGGCTACACCTTC. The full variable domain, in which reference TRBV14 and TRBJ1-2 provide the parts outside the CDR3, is EAGVTQFPSHSVIEKGQTVTLRCDPISGHDNLYWYRRVMGKEIKFLLHFVKESKQDESGMPNNRFLAERTGGTYSTLKVQPAELEDSGVYFCASSGGYGYTFGSGTRLTVV.

This CDR3 reads CASSPRGTGSTEQFF. CDR3 coding DNA: TGTGCCAGCAGCCCCCGCGGGACAGGGTCGACTGAGCAGTTCTTC. The J gene is TRBJ2-1, the V gene TRBV7-9; 9 positions match TRBD1. The CDR3 totals 15 residues. The ends lost 5 bases at V and 9 bases at J; junction bases unmatched: 11. The V gene's germline CDR1 is SEHNR and CDR2 FQNEAQ (reference sequence).

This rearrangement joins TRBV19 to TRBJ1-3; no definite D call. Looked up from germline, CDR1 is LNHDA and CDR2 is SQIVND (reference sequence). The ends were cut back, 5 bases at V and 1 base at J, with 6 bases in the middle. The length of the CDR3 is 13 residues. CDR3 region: CASSRVSGNTIYF. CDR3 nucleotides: TGTGCCAGTAGTCGAGTATCTGGAAACACCATATATTTT.

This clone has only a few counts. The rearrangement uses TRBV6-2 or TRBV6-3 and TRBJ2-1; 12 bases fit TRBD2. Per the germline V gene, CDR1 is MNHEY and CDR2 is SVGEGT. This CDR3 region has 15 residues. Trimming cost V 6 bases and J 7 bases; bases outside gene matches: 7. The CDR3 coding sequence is TGTGCCAGCAGCAATCTAGCGGGGGGGCAGAATGAGCAGTTCTTC. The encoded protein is CASSNLAGGQNEQFF.

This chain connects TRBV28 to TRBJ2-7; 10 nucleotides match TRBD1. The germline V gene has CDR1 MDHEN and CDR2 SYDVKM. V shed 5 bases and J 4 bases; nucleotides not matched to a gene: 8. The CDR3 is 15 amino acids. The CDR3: CASSARGTGVYEQYF. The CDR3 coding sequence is TGTGCCAGCAGTGCCCGCGGGACAGGGGTGTACGAGCAGTACTTC.

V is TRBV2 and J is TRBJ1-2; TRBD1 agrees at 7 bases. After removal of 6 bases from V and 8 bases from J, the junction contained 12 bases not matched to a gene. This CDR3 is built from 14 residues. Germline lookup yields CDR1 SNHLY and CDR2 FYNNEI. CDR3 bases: TGTGCCAGCAGGTCCGGACAGGCGAGTAGGGGCTACACCTTC. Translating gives CASRSGQASRGYTF.

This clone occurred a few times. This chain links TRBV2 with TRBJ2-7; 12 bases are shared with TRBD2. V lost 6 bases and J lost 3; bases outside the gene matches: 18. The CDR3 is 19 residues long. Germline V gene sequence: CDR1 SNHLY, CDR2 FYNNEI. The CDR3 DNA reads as TGTGCCAGCAGAGCAAGGGGCATATCCGGACTAGCGGGAATCTACGAGCAGTACTTC. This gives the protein CASRARGISGLAGIYEQYF.

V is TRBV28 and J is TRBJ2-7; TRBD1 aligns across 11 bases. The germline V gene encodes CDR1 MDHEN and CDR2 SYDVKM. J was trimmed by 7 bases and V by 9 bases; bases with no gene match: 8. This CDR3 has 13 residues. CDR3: CASFPGTGGEQYF. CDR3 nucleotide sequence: TGTGCCAGTTTTCCCGGGACAGGGGGTGAGCAGTACTTC.

As DNA, the CDR3 is TGTGCCAGCTCACCCTCGGACAGAGCATTCTATGGCTACACCTTC. This translates into CASSPSDRAFYGYTF. V usage is TRBV18 and J usage is TRBJ1-2; the D gene is possibly TRBD1 (6 bases). The germline gives CDR1 KGHSH, CDR2 LQKENI. The V end lost 3 bases, the J end lost 4 bases, and 15 bases lay between the germline ends. The CDR3 extends over 15 amino acids.

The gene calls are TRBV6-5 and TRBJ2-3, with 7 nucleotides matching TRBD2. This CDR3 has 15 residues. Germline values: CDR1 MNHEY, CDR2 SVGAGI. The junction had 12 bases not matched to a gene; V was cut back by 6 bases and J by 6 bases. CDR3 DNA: TGTGCCAGCAGGGGGGGTGGCGGGAGTGTGGATACGCAGTATTTT. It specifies CASRGGGGSVDTQYF.

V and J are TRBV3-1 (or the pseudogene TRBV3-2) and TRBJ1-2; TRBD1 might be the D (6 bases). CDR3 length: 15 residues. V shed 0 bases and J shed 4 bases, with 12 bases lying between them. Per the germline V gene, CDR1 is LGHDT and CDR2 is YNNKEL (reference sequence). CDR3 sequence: CASSQENTGSYGYTF. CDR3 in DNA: TGTGCCAGCAGCCAAGAAAATACAGGGTCCTATGGCTACACCTTC.

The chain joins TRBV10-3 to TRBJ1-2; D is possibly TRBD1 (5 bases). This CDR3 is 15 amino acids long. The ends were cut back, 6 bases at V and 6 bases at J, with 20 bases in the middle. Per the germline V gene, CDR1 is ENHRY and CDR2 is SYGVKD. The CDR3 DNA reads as TGTGCCATCAGCGCCGGGGGGACGACTGACAATGGCTACACCTTC. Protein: CAISAGGTTDNGYTF.

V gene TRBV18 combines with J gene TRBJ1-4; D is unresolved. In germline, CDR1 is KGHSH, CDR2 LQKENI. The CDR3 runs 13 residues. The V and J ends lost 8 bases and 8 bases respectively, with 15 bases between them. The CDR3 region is CASRDRFGEKLFF. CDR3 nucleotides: TGTGCCAGCCGAGACCGATTCGGGGAAAAACTGTTTTTT. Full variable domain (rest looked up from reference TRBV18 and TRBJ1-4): NAGVMQNPRHLVRRRGQEARLRCSPMKGHSHVYWYRQLPEEGLKFMVYLQKENIIDESGMPKERFSAEFPKEGPSILRIQQVVRGDSAAYFCASRDRFGEKLFFGSGTQLSVL.

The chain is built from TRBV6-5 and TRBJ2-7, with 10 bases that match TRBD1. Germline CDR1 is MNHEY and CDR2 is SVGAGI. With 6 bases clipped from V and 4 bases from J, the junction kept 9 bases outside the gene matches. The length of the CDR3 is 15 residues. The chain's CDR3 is CASSREDRGGYEQYF. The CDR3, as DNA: TGTGCCAGCAGCCGCGAGGACAGGGGGGGGTACGAGCAGTACTTC.

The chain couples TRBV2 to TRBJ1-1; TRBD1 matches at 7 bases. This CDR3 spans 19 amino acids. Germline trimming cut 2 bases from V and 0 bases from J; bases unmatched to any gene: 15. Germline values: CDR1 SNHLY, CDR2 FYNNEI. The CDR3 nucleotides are TGTGCCAGCAGTGAACTTCACAGGGGTCTCCTGCAAATGAACACTGAAGCTTTCTTT. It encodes CASSELHRGLLQMNTEAFF.

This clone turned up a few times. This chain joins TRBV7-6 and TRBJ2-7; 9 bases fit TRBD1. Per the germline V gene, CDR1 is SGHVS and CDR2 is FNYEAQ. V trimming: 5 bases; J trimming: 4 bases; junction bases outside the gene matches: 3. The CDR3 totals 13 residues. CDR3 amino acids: CASSDGTGYEQYF. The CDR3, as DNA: TGTGCCAGCAGCGACGGGACAGGGTACGAGCAGTACTTC.

CDR3 protein: CASSYSNGGYEQYF. The CDR3 bases are TGTGCCAGCAGTTACTCAAACGGGGGGTACGAGCAGTACTTC. V is TRBV6-5 and J is TRBJ2-7; 7 positions match TRBD2. V gave up 0 bases and J gave up 4 bases; unmatched junction bases: 3. Germline values: CDR1 MNHEY, CDR2 SVGAGI. The CDR3 has 14 residues.